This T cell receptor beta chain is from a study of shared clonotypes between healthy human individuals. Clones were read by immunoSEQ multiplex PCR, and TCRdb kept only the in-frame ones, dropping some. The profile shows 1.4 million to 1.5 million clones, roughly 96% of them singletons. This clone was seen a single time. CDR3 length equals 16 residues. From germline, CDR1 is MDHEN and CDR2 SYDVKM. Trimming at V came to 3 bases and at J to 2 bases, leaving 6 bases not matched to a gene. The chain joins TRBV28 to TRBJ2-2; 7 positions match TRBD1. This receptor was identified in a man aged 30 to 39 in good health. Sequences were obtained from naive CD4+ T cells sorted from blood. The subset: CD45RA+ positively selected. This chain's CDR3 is CASSLWTGSNTGELFF. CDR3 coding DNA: TGTGCCAGCAGTTTGTGGACAGGATCTAACACCGGGGAGCTGTTTTTT.